This T cell receptor beta chain is from a study of identical twins. TCRdb redid the calling of the 5' RACE reads with MiXCR, one entry per CDR3 protein. The sample shows 400,000 to 550,000 distinct CDR3 sequences, over 11% of them seen only once. The germline CDR1 and CDR2 sequences are KGHSH and LQKENI. The trim removed 3 bases at V and 4 bases at J, leaving 10 bases unmatched. This CDR3 is 16 amino acids long. These records were also assigned to another study, of yellow fever vaccine responses in identical twins.

The sample consisted of CD4+ T cells sorted from blood. This TCR was recovered from a woman between 18 and 29 years old in good health. The V and J genes are TRBV18 and TRBJ1-1, with 8 bases fitting TRBD1. The CDR3 region has the DNA TGTGCCAGCTCACCCGGGGGGACAGGCCGAAGCACTGAAGCTTTCTTT. Protein product: CASSPGGTGRSTEAFF.